This T cell receptor (beta chain) was sequenced during a study of T cell responses to AZD1222 COVID-19 vaccine. Regarding the study as a whole: There were repertoire samples only from the period after the peak T cell response. A rise in Spike-specific TCR breadth and depth followed two AZD1222 doses.

This table comes from immunoSEQ multiplex PCR, and its TCRdb copy is limited to in-frame clones, with some not included. The sample carries about 150,000 clones, roughly 90% recorded once. To note about this clone: The antigen is undetermined.

This sequence originates from an adult in good health. Sequencing was performed on peripheral blood, taken on day 0 of AZD1222 vaccination.

CDR3 protein: CASSQGGSNSGNTIYF. The CDR3 DNA is TGTGCCAGCAGCCAAGGGGGCTCGAACTCTGGAAACACCATATATTTT. The rearrangement links TRBV7-9 to TRBJ1-3, with 7 bases lining up with TRBD1. Germline assignment: CDR1 SEHNR and CDR2 FQNEAQ (reference sequence). Trimming took 5 bases from V and 0 from J; bases not matched to a gene: 7. The CDR3 is 16 residues long.